This T cell receptor beta chain was found in a study of human T cells and chemical hapten exposure. One entry per CDR3 protein results from TCRdb running MiXCR on the RACE reads. The sample lists 300,000 to 450,000 distinct CDR3 sequences, roughly 4.6% occurring once. Described time point: pre-sensitization, week 0. Noted treatment: therapeutic diphenylcyclopropenone sensitization with weekly scalp DPC. Participating donors were patients with alopecia, aged 18 to 70 years, considered appropriate candidates for DPC. The study extracted total RNA from unfractionated whole blood. The sequence was obtained from a woman between 45 and 60 years old with alopecia areata. Some clones in this sample may be carry-over from other donors' samples. Material: whole blood, obtained in connection with sensitization to the hapten diphenylcyclopropenone (DPC).

CDR3 residues: CASSQEIRTAEQYF. The CDR3 DNA reads TGTGCCAGCAGCCAAGAAATCCGGACAGCCGAGCAGTACTTC. The V gene is TRBV14, the J gene TRBJ2-7, with D tentatively TRBD1 (6 bases). The CDR3 covers 14 residues. Trimming stripped 0 bases from V and 6 bases from J, with 12 bases between. Germline values: CDR1 SGHDN, CDR2 FVKESK.